A single sample gave rise to the 9 T cell receptor beta chains below, sequenced in a study of T cells in localized non-small cell lung cancer. TCRdb's copy holds only in-frame clones and misses some; the assay was immunoSEQ multiplex PCR. This table has some 970 clones, roughly 26% appearing once. The sample in question was lung tumor tissue, obtained before any cancer treatment. These receptors were collected from a male donor aged 60 or over with stage I squamous cell lung carcinoma.

This clone is classed as large (0.1 to 1%). The chain carries TRBV11-3 and TRBJ2-1, with 9 bases that match TRBD2. The CDR3 covers 19 residues. V trimming: 6 bases; J trimming: 1 base; junction bases outside the gene matches: 16. Per the germline V gene, CDR1 is SGHNT and CDR2 is YENEEA. The CDR3 coding sequence is TGTGCCAGCAGGATCGGGACGGATGGTCTAGCGGGATCCTACAATGAGCAGTTCTTC. It encodes CASRIGTDGLAGSYNEQFF.

The gene calls are TRBV18 and TRBJ2-2, with 12 bases matching TRBD2. Germline CDR1 and CDR2: KGHSH and LQKENI. V was pared by 3 bases and J by 6 bases, with 11 bases of the junction left unmatched. The CDR3 loop spans 18 amino acids. The CDR3 loop reads CASSPDLASGRVAGELFF. The CDR3 DNA is TGTGCCAGCTCACCGGATTTGGCTAGCGGGAGGGTCGCCGGGGAGCTGTTTTTT.

The V and J genes are TRBV11-3 and TRBJ2-5; 9 nucleotides line up with TRBD1. The germline V gene encodes CDR1 SGHNT and CDR2 YENEEA. V lost 5 bases, J lost 5 bases, and 9 bases stayed unmatched. CDR3 length: 15 amino acids. The CDR3 sequence is CASSQLTGGGETQYF. The CDR3 DNA reads TGTGCCAGCAGCCAACTTACAGGGGGCGGGGAGACCCAGTACTTC.

The chain uses TRBV5-1 and TRBJ1-3; 8 nucleotides match TRBD1. Germline CDR1 SGHRS, CDR2 YFSETQ. CDR3 size: 15 residues. J lost 0 bases, V lost 4 bases, and 3 bases had no gene match. The CDR3 region is CASSVTGGSGNTIYF. CDR3 bases: TGCGCCAGCAGCGTTACAGGGGGCTCTGGAAACACCATATATTTT. Filled out from reference TRBV5-1 and TRBJ1-3, the complete variable domain reads KAGVTQTPRYLIKTRGQQVTLSCSPISGHRSVSWYQQTPGQGLQFLFEYFSETQRNKGNFPGRFSGRQFSNSRSEMNVSTLELGDSALYLCASSVTGGSGNTIYFGEGSWLTVV.

This clone turned up a few times. V and J are TRBV18 and TRBJ2-7; TRBD1 matches at 9 bases. The CDR3 sequence is 13 residues long. J gave up 5 bases and V 8 bases, and 7 bases lay outside the gene matches. CDR1 and CDR2 from the germline V gene are KGHSH and LQKENI. CDR3 nucleotides: TGTGCCAGCCGCACCGGGACAGGGAACGAGCAGTACTTC. It is translated as CASRTGTGNEQYF.

J is TRBJ1-5 and V is TRBV5-1, with D possibly TRBD1 on 5 matching bases. The V end lost 4 bases, the J end lost 5 bases, and 13 bases lay between the germline ends. The CDR3 is 14 amino acids. From germline, CDR1 is SGHRS and CDR2 YFSETQ. The CDR3 reads CASSPEGMDQPQHF. CDR3 bases: TGCGCCAGCAGCCCAGAGGGGATGGATCAGCCCCAGCATTTT.

This clone was detected a few times. The rearrangement links TRBV5-1 to TRBJ2-3, with TRBD2 identical over 9 bases. The V gene's germline CDR1 is SGHRS and CDR2 YFSETQ. CDR3 length: 17 amino acids. The junction had 13 bases not matched to a gene; V was cut back by 4 bases and J by 4 bases. CDR3 sequence: CASSPLSGRGSSDTQYF. Written as DNA, the CDR3 is TGCGCCAGCAGCCCCCTTAGCGGGAGAGGATCCTCAGATACGCAGTATTTT. Complete variable domain (other parts from reference TRBV5-1 and TRBJ2-3): KAGVTQTPRYLIKTRGQQVTLSCSPISGHRSVSWYQQTPGQGLQFLFEYFSETQRNKGNFPGRFSGRQFSNSRSEMNVSTLELGDSALYLCASSPLSGRGSSDTQYFGPGTRLTVL.

V is TRBV23-1 and J is TRBJ2-2; 8 bases align to TRBD2. TRBV23-1 is an ORF, and what it does is uncertain. The V gene end was trimmed by 2 bases and the J gene end by 4 bases; junction bases not matched to a gene: 18. This CDR3 is built from 20 residues. The CDR3 reads CASSQKRGGSGSRGTGELFF. CDR3 DNA: TGCGCCAGCAGTCAAAAAAGAGGGGGGAGCGGGAGTAGGGGCACCGGGGAGCTGTTTTTT.

This clone occurred a few times. The CDR3 DNA is TGTGCCAGCAGCTTGGAACAGGGGTTTAGCAATCAGCCCCAGCATTTT. Amino acids: CASSLEQGFSNQPQHF. V gene TRBV11-3 combines with J gene TRBJ1-5; TRBD1 matches at 7 bases. With 3 bases clipped from V and 0 bases from J, the junction kept 5 bases outside the gene matches. Per the germline V gene, CDR1 is SGHNT and CDR2 is YENEEA. The length of the CDR3 is 16 residues. The whole variable domain, remainder taken from reference TRBV11-3 and TRBJ1-5, is EAGVVQSPRYKIIEKKQPVAFWCNPISGHNTLYWYLQNLGQGPELLIRYENEEAVDDSQLPKDRFSAERLKGVDSTLKIQPAELGDSAVYLCASSLEQGFSNQPQHFGDGTRLSIL.